Listed below are T cell receptor beta chains from one sample, sequenced in a study of T-cell memory formation after mild COVID-19. TCRdb redid the calling of the 5' RACE reads with MiXCR, one entry per CDR3 protein. The sample gives under 700,000 distinct CDR3 sequences, around 21% of which show up once; approximately 12% is in the top ten. Sequencing input: PBMCs or a T cell subset sorted from them (not recorded which). The receptors come from an adult woman who had mild COVID-19 (a few samples of this study predate the infection). Cell type and time point are not known. The CDR3 runs from the conserved cysteine through the conserved F or W. D genes are given only for firm matches. Size is stated for part of the rows, as once, few or many counts, or as a class when the clone is expanded.

v_call,clone_size,j_call,d_call,cdr3_aa,cdr3_nt
TRBV6-5,NA,TRBJ2-1,TRBD2,CASRRTHTSGGNDEQFF,TGTGCCAGCAGGCGAACCCATACTAGCGGGGGGAACGATGAGCAGTTCTTC
TRBV7-9,NA,TRBJ2-1,NA,CASSLALGEPGNEQFF,TGTGCCAGCAGCTTAGCGCTCGGGGAGCCTGGAAATGAGCAGTTCTTC
TRBV5-5,few,TRBJ1-2,NA,CASSLSADTNYGYTF,TGTGCCAGCAGCTTGTCGGCGGACACTAACTATGGCTACACCTTC
TRBV20-1,few,TRBJ1-1,NA,CSARRGNADTEAFF,TGCAGTGCTAGAAGGGGCAATGCAGACACTGAAGCTTTCTTT
TRBV7-9,NA,TRBJ2-1,TRBD2,CAVSLTGTRTNEQFF,TGTGCCGTTTCACTGACCGGGACTAGGACTAATGAGCAGTTCTTC
TRBV30,few,TRBJ2-3,NA,CARDSGSTDTQYF,TGTGCCCGTGATAGCGGTAGCACAGATACGCAGTATTTT
TRBV7-9,many,TRBJ2-1,TRBD2,CASSFAGGLNEQFF,TGTGCCAGCAGCTTTGCGGGGGGGCTCAATGAGCAGTTCTTC
TRBV7-9,few,TRBJ1-1,NA,CASSKDRLEAFF,TGTGCCAGCAGTAAAGACAGACTTGAAGCTTTCTTT
TRBV7-2,few,TRBJ2-7,TRBD1,CASSLFGDSLYEQYF,TGTGCCAGCAGCTTGTTTGGGGACAGTCTCTACGAGCAGTACTTC
TRBV5-1,NA,TRBJ1-4,TRBD1,CASSLGTGEWDEKLFF,TGCGCCAGCAGCTTGGGGACAGGGGAATGGGATGAAAAACTGTTTTTT
TRBV29-1,NA,TRBJ1-1,TRBD1,CSAKVQDRVGRNTEAFF,TGCAGCGCTAAAGTTCAGGACAGGGTGGGAAGAAACACTGAAGCTTTCTTT
TRBV10-3,many,TRBJ1-2,NA,CATADSNYGYTF,TGTGCCACCGCAGACAGTAACTATGGCTACACCTTC
TRBV7-9,NA,TRBJ2-5,TRBD1,CASRTSPGQGRETQYF,TGTGCCAGCAGAACCAGCCCGGGACAGGGAAGAGAGACCCAGTACTTC
TRBV12-3/TRBV12-4,NA,TRBJ2-7,NA,CASSYQNDEQYF,TGTGCCAGCAGTTATCAGAATGACGAGCAGTACTTC
TRBV6-5,few,TRBJ1-1,NA,CASSYRTRGLVAFF,TGTGCCAGCAGTTACCGAACACGGGGACTAGTCGCTTTCTTT
TRBV12-3/TRBV12-4,few,TRBJ2-1,NA,CASRVFNNEQFF,TGTGCCAGCAGGGTCTTCAACAATGAGCAGTTCTTC
TRBV24-1,few,TRBJ2-1,NA,CATSDFGNEQFF,TGTGCCACCAGTGATTTTGGCAATGAGCAGTTCTTC
TRBV5-1,few,TRBJ2-1,NA,CASSLTGAEQFF,TGCGCCAGCAGCCTGACGGGTGCCGAGCAGTTCTTC
TRBV11-2,few,TRBJ2-2,NA,CASSPPWGADTGELFF,TGTGCCAGCAGCCCCCCCTGGGGGGCGGACACCGGGGAGCTGTTTTTT
TRBV20-1,many,TRBJ2-4,TRBD2,CSALAGGANIQYF,TGCAGTGCTTTAGCGGGAGGGGCAAACATTCAGTACTTC